These 10 T cell receptor beta chains were all obtained from the same sample, sequenced in a study of T-cell memory formation after mild COVID-19. Via MiXCR, TCRdb re-called the 5' RACE reads, giving one row per CDR3 protein. The sample lists under 700,000 distinct CDR3 sequences, 20% seen once, with around an eighth in the top ten. The sequenced sample was PBMCs or a T cell subset sorted from them (not recorded which). These receptors came from an adult woman who had mild COVID-19 (a few samples of this study predate the infection). Cell type and time point are not known.

There are many counts of this clonotype. The chain is built from TRBV7-6 and TRBJ2-3; D not certain. Germline CDR1 reads SGHVS; CDR2 reads FNYEAQ. The CDR3 extends over 13 amino acids. The V and J ends lost 1 base and 4 bases respectively, with 6 bases between them. The CDR3: CASSLDQADTQYF. CDR3 in DNA: TGTGCCAGCAGCTTAGATCAGGCAGATACGCAGTATTTT.

Many counts were recorded for this clonotype. In nucleotides, the CDR3 is TGCGCCAGCAGCCCCGTCATACAGCGCCGAACCGGGGAGCTGTTTTTT. It encodes CASSPVIQRRTGELFF. V is TRBV4-1 and J is TRBJ2-2; D remains ambiguous. V lost 4 bases and J lost 5, with 17 bases in between. The CDR3 has 16 residues. Germline values: CDR1 MGHRA, CDR2 YSYEKL.

This clonotype was observed a few times. The rearrangement joins TRBV5-5 to TRBJ2-7; D may be TRBD1 or TRBD2 (7 bases each). V shed 4 bases and J shed 5 bases, with 19 bases lying between them. The germline V gene encodes CDR1 SGHKS and CDR2 YYEKEE (reference sequence). The CDR3 loop spans 15 amino acids. CDR3: CASSGGEGAYHEQYF. The CDR3 DNA reads TGTGCCAGCAGCGGCGGGGAGGGGGCTTACCACGAGCAGTACTTC.

A few counts support this clonotype. This chain joins TRBV4-3 and TRBJ1-3; 8 nucleotides line up with TRBD1. The CDR3 is 15 residues long. V lost 4 bases and J lost 4; bases outside the gene matches: 6. CDR1 and CDR2 from the germline V gene are LGHNA and YSLEER. The CDR3 sequence: CASSLDRAGGNTIYF. The CDR3 DNA is TGCGCCAGCAGCCTGGACAGGGCGGGAGGAAACACCATATATTTT.

This clonotype was picked up many times. J is TRBJ2-7 and V is TRBV6-2 or TRBV6-3; 12 bases line up with TRBD2. Germline lookup yields CDR1 MNHEY and CDR2 SVGEGT. V lost 5 bases to trimming and J lost 6 bases; unmatched junction nucleotides: 8. The CDR3 is 15 amino acids. Written as DNA, the CDR3 is TGTGCCAGCAGTCCCCTAGCGGGAGGGAGGAGCGAGCAGTACTTC. It specifies CASSPLAGGRSEQYF.

The chain employs TRBV5-6 and TRBJ1-5; 7 nucleotides match TRBD1. The V segment lost 3 bases and the J segment 3 bases; nucleotides outside the gene matches: 9. Germline values: CDR1 SGHDT, CDR2 YYEEEE. There are 16 residues in the CDR3. DNA for the CDR3: TGTGCCAGCAGCTGGAAGGGGGACAGTTTCAATCAGCCCCAGCATTTT. Its translation: CASSWKGDSFNQPQHF.

V is TRBV18 and J is TRBJ2-2; D may be TRBD1 (6 bases). The CDR3 spans 15 residues. Germline lookup yields CDR1 KGHSH and CDR2 LQKENI. Trimming left V 4 bases short and J 0 bases short, with 9 bases between. CDR3 in DNA: TGTGCCAGCTCACGAGACAGGACGAACACCGGGGAGCTGTTTTTT. As protein: CASSRDRTNTGELFF.

V usage is TRBV20-1 and J usage is TRBJ2-7; tentative D call: TRBD1 (12 bases). Trimming shortened V by 0 bases and J by 3 bases, and 24 bases separated the two germline ends. CDR1 DFQATT and CDR2 SNEGSKA come from the germline V gene (reference sequence). CDR3 length: 18 residues. The CDR3 region has the DNA TGCAGTGCTAGAGATCCGACTAGCGGGACAGGGGGCGTCTACGAGCAGTACTTC. This sequence encodes CSARDPTSGTGGVYEQYF.

This clonotype has only a few counts. This chain uses TRBV7-2 with TRBJ2-1; D remains ambiguous. Germline V lookup: CDR1 SGHTA, CDR2 FQGNSA. The CDR3 consists of 11 residues. The V gene lost 6 bases and the J gene lost 7 bases, with 7 bases spanning the gap. This chain's CDR3 is CASRPNNEQFF. The CDR3 nucleotides are TGTGCCAGCAGGCCAAATAATGAGCAGTTCTTC. Full variable domain (missing parts from reference TRBV7-2 and TRBJ2-1): GAGVSQSPSNKVTEKGKDVELRCDPISGHTALYWYRQSLGQGLEFLIYFQGNSAPDKSGLPSDRFSAERTGGSVSTLTIQRTQQEDSAVYLCASRPNNEQFFGPGTRLTVL.

This chain uses TRBV4-2 with TRBJ2-2; possible D gene TRBD2, 5 bases. Germline loops: CDR1 LGHNA, CDR2 YNFKEQ. The CDR3 runs to 15 residues. V lost 0 bases, J lost 4 bases, and 9 bases lay in between. The CDR3 DNA sequence: TGTGCCAGCAGCCAAGATTGGGGAGCCACCGGGGAGCTGTTTTTT. The encoded protein is CASSQDWGATGELFF.